The 31 T cell receptor beta chains below were found in one sample sequenced in a study of OX40 agonist ivuxolimab in advanced cancers. Profiled with immunoSEQ multiplex PCR; TCRdb holds only in-frame clones, not every one. Of tens of thousands of clones listed, approximately 85% are singletons. Sequenced material: CD4+ or CD8+ T cells sorted from blood, taken in a trial of the OX40 agonist ivuxolimab. Receptor source: an adult with an advanced solid tumor such as melanoma, head and neck, liver or kidney cancer.

The chain couples TRBV25-1 to TRBJ1-3, with 8 bases fitting TRBD1. CDR1 MGHDK and CDR2 SYGVNS come from the germline V gene. J lost 7 bases, V lost 8 bases, and 7 bases had no gene match. The length of the CDR3 is 13 residues. This CDR3 reads CASGTGGLNTIYF. Written as DNA, the CDR3 is TGTGCCAGCGGAACAGGGGGATTGAACACCATATATTTT.

The chain recombines TRBV15 with TRBJ2-1; the match to TRBD2 covers 10 bases. The CDR3 is 16 amino acids. Germline V gives CDR1 LNHNV, CDR2 YYDKDF (reference sequence). The ends lost 1 base at V and 8 bases at J; junction bases unmatched: 8. For the CDR3, the DNA is TGTGCCACCAGCAGAGCGCAGCGGGAGGGAGGGGATGAGCAGTTCTTC. It translates to CATSRAQREGGDEQFF.

The gene calls are TRBV2 and TRBJ1-4; D is ambiguous. The CDR3 spans 14 residues. The V and J ends lost 6 bases and 0 bases respectively, with 8 bases between them. Germline V lookup: CDR1 SNHLY, CDR2 FYNNEI. CDR3 sequence reads: CASRRESTNEKLFF. The CDR3 region has the DNA TGTGCCAGCAGGCGGGAGTCAACTAATGAAAAACTGTTTTTT.

CDR3 nucleotides: TGTGCCAGCAGCCAGCCTAGCGGGAGGTCGTATGAGCAGTTCTTC. Amino acid sequence: CASSQPSGRSYEQFF. J is TRBJ2-1 and V is TRBV7-2, with 11 bases matching TRBD2. The germline V gene has CDR1 SGHTA and CDR2 FQGNSA. The CDR3 is 15 residues long. The V segment lost 5 bases and the J segment 8 bases; nucleotides outside the gene matches: 8.

The chain links TRBV18 to TRBJ1-3, with D unresolved. The CDR3 spans 16 residues. Germline CDR1 and CDR2: KGHSH and LQKENI. Trimming pared 0 bases from V and 0 bases from J, leaving 9 bases between. This CDR3 is CASSPPGQNSGNTIYF. The DNA for the CDR3 is TGTGCCAGCTCACCACCTGGGCAGAACTCTGGAAACACCATATATTTT.

The chain links TRBV27 to TRBJ2-7; TRBD2 matches 12 bases. Trimming removed 5 bases from V and 4 bases from J; junction bases left unmatched: 9. CDR1 and CDR2 from the germline V gene are MNHEY and SMNVEV (reference sequence). This CDR3 is 16 amino acids long. This CDR3 is CASSPRLAGVQYEQYF. The CDR3 DNA follows: TGTGCCAGCAGTCCAAGACTAGCGGGAGTGCAATACGAGCAGTACTTC.

The genes are TRBV12-5 and TRBJ1-2; D perhaps matches TRBD1 (5 bases). The germline gives CDR1 LGHNT, CDR2 FRNRAP. This CDR3 has 15 amino acids. Between the trimmed V and J ends, which lost 1 base and 4 bases, there was a span of 13 bases. The CDR3 sequence is CASGLGWRGPYGYTF. The DNA for the CDR3 is TGTGCTAGTGGTTTGGGGTGGAGGGGCCCCTATGGCTACACCTTC.

This CDR3 is CASSLGPGVRIYEQYF. The DNA of the CDR3 is TGTGCCAGCAGTTTAGGGCCCGGGGTCCGGATTTACGAGCAGTACTTC. V and J are TRBV28 and TRBJ2-7, with a tentative D call TRBD2 (5 bases). The germline V and J ends were trimmed by 2 bases and 4 bases, with 18 bases remaining between them. Germline CDR1 MDHEN, CDR2 SYDVKM. The CDR3 covers 16 residues.

V and J are TRBV19 and TRBJ2-3; 7 bases agree with TRBD2. The CDR3 spans 14 residues. CDR1 and CDR2 from the germline V gene are LNHDA and SQIVND (reference sequence). Germline trimming cut 5 bases from V and 2 bases from J; bases unmatched to any gene: 4. The CDR3 is CASSSRDYTDTQYF. CDR3 bases: TGTGCCAGTAGTTCCCGGGACTACACAGATACGCAGTATTTT.

This clone showed up just once. The chain carries TRBV7-9 and TRBJ2-5; 10 positions agree with TRBD1. The end of the DNA aligns better with TRBJ2-7, so the J call may be wrong. Germline CDR1 is SEHNR and CDR2 is FQNEAQ (reference sequence). The CDR3 spans 15 residues. CDR3 sequence (DNA): TGTGCCAGCAGCTTAGGACAGGGGGCCTTGTACGAGCAGTACTTC. This sequence encodes CASSLGQGALYEQYF.

The chain has TRBV6-1 and TRBJ2-5; D remains ambiguous. CDR3 length: 14 residues. Trimming shortened V by 4 bases and J by 3 bases, and 12 bases separated the two germline ends. Germline V gene sequence: CDR1 MNHNS, CDR2 SASEGT. The CDR3 coding sequence is TGTGCCAGCAGTGTGGTACTTACCGAAGAGACCCAGTACTTC. As protein: CASSVVLTEETQYF.

The chain couples TRBV5-4 to TRBJ2-7; 8 bases map to TRBD1. The CDR3 sequence is 14 residues long. The junction had 2 bases not matched to a gene; V was cut back by 0 bases and J by 3 bases. The V gene's germline CDR1 is SGHNT and CDR2 YYREEE (reference sequence). Here the CDR3 reads CASSLGQGLYEQYF. The CDR3 DNA sequence: TGTGCCAGCAGCTTGGGACAGGGGCTCTACGAGCAGTACTTC.

This chain joins TRBV7-6 and TRBJ2-4; 7 nucleotides line up with TRBD1. Germline CDR1 and CDR2: SGHVS and FNYEAQ. V shed 5 bases, J shed 3 bases, and the junction held 16 bases outside the gene matches. CDR3 size: 18 residues. The CDR3 coding sequence is TGTGCCAGCAGCCCCACGACAGGGAACGCCGTAAACAAAAACATTCAGTACTTC. Translated, it gives CASSPTTGNAVNKNIQYF.

The V call is TRBV6-5, the J call TRBJ2-7; TRBD2 matches 9 bases. This CDR3 has 14 amino acids. Germline CDR1 is MNHEY and CDR2 is SVGAGI. With 5 bases clipped from V and 4 bases from J, the junction kept 6 bases outside the gene matches. CDR3 loop: CASSETSGFYEQYF. The DNA for the CDR3 is TGTGCCAGCAGTGAAACTAGCGGGTTTTACGAGCAGTACTTC.

The chain has TRBV10-3 and TRBJ2-2; 9 bases map to TRBD1. Looked up from germline, CDR1 is ENHRY and CDR2 is SYGVKD. Trimming cost V 5 bases and J 4 bases; bases outside gene matches: 5. This CDR3 region has 15 residues. Here the CDR3 reads CAISSGQGLTGELFF. The DNA of the CDR3 is TGTGCCATCAGTTCCGGACAGGGGCTCACCGGGGAGCTGTTTTTT.

The sample holds a few counts of this clone. J is TRBJ1-1 and V is TRBV18; D uncertain. With 3 bases removed from V and 0 bases from J, the gap between germline ends came to 8 bases. The V gene's germline CDR1 is KGHSH and CDR2 LQKENI. The CDR3 extends over 14 amino acids. CDR3 sequence reads: CASSPAGMNTEAFF. The CDR3 DNA reads TGTGCCAGCTCACCGGCCGGCATGAACACTGAAGCTTTCTTT.

The chain uses TRBV6-5 and TRBJ2-7, with 11 bases that match TRBD1. Germline V gene lookup returns CDR1 MNHEY and CDR2 SVGAGI. Trimming removed 1 base from V and 4 bases from J; junction bases left unmatched: 6. The CDR3 is 16 residues long. Here the CDR3 DNA reads TGTGCCAGCAGTTACTACCGGGACAGGGGGAAATACGAGCAGTACTTC. It yields the protein CASSYYRDRGKYEQYF.

The rearrangement uses TRBV15 and TRBJ2-3; D unresolved. Germline values: CDR1 LNHNV, CDR2 YYDKDF (reference sequence). The CDR3 loop spans 11 amino acids. V dropped 2 bases and J dropped 5 bases, with 2 bases sitting between them. In DNA, the CDR3 is TGTGCCACCAGCAGACTAGATACGCAGTATTTT. This sequence encodes CATSRLDTQYF.

The chain uses TRBV5-1 and TRBJ2-7; 9 bases are shared with TRBD1. This CDR3 spans 13 amino acids. The V gene end was trimmed by 4 bases and the J gene end by 3 bases; junction bases not matched to a gene: 2. Germline V gene sequence: CDR1 SGHRS, CDR2 YFSETQ. The CDR3 region is CASSLTGGYEQYF. DNA for the CDR3: TGCGCCAGCAGCCTGACAGGGGGCTACGAGCAGTACTTC.

The CDR3 DNA follows: TGTGCCAGCCATAAGGGCAGGGGAAACTATGGCTACACCTTC. This sequence encodes CASHKGRGNYGYTF. The chain couples TRBV6-5 to TRBJ1-2, with a tentative D call TRBD1 (6 bases). CDR1 and CDR2 (germline): MNHEY, SVGAGI. The CDR3 contains 14 residues. The V gene lost 8 bases and the J gene lost 2 bases, with 15 bases spanning the gap.

The chain links TRBV5-1 to TRBJ2-1, with TRBD2 matching over 11 bases. The CDR3 is made up of 16 amino acids. CDR1 is SGHRS and CDR2 is YFSETQ in the germline V gene. With V trimmed by 0 bases and J by 10 bases, 9 bases remained unmatched. The CDR3: CASSLATSGGVEEQFF. The CDR3 region has the DNA TGCGCCAGCAGCTTGGCCACTAGCGGGGGAGTAGAGGAGCAGTTCTTC.

The chain has TRBV28 and TRBJ2-5; D tentatively reads TRBD1 or TRBD2 (5 bases each). The CDR3 totals 14 residues. Germline assignment: CDR1 MDHEN and CDR2 SYDVKM. Trimming took off 6 bases at V and 5 bases at J, with 16 bases between the two ends. CDR3 amino acids: CASSRPGGVETQYF. The CDR3 DNA reads as TGTGCCAGCAGCCGCCCTGGGGGAGTGGAGACCCAGTACTTC.

This clone was detected a few times. The rearrangement links TRBV2 to TRBJ2-7, with D maybe TRBD2 (6 bases). Germline V gene data show CDR1 as SNHLY and CDR2 as FYNNEI. This CDR3 is built from 14 residues. V lost 7 bases to trimming and J lost 7 bases, with 20 bases between them. The CDR3 is CASTLTGVDREQYF. The CDR3 nucleotides read TGTGCCAGCACCCTAACGGGGGTCGATCGGGAGCAGTACTTC.

The chain carries TRBV5-1 and TRBJ2-1; 12 bases are shared with TRBD2. The V gene's germline CDR1 is SGHRS and CDR2 YFSETQ. The CDR3 loop spans 15 amino acids. J lost 5 bases, V lost 3 bases, and 3 bases had no gene match. As DNA, the CDR3 is TGCGCCAGCAGCTCCGGGACTAGCGGGCACAATGAGCAGTTCTTC. It codes for CASSSGTSGHNEQFF.

There are a few counts of this clone. The chain couples TRBV19 to TRBJ2-1; D call uncertain. The CDR3 is 15 amino acids. Germline-derived CDR1 and CDR2 are LNHDA and SQIVND (reference sequence). V was pared by 5 bases and J by 0 bases, with 11 bases between. CDR3 DNA sequence: TGTGCCAGTAGTCTAAGTACTACCTCCTACAATGAGCAGTTCTTC. It is translated as CASSLSTTSYNEQFF. Using reference TRBV19 and TRBJ2-1 for the parts outside the CDR3, the full variable domain is DGGITQSPKYLFRKEGQNVTLSCEQNLNHDAMYWYRQDPGQGLRLIYYSQIVNDFQKGDIAEGYSVSREKKESFPLTVTSAQKNPTAFYLCASSLSTTSYNEQFFGPGTRLTVL.

This clone was seen a single time. V is TRBV29-1 and J is TRBJ2-7, with a possible D match to TRBD1 (6 bases). The CDR3 loop spans 17 amino acids. Germline V gene sequence: CDR1 SQVTM, CDR2 ANQGSEA. Trimming shortened V by 1 base and J by 1 base, and 20 bases separated the two germline ends. CDR3 sequence reads: CSVEVIPQGLISYEQYF. CDR3 in DNA: TGCAGCGTTGAAGTAATCCCACAGGGTTTAATTTCCTACGAGCAGTACTTC.

CDR3 in amino acids: CASSPGLADPSYNEQFF. DNA of the CDR3: TGTGCCAGCTCACCAGGACTAGCGGATCCCTCCTACAATGAGCAGTTCTTC. The V call is TRBV18, the J call TRBJ2-1, with 10 bases that match TRBD2. The CDR3 length is 17 residues. The V and J ends lost 2 bases and 0 bases, in that order; junction bases with no gene match: 4. Germline CDR1 KGHSH, CDR2 LQKENI.

The chain employs TRBV27 and TRBJ2-7; 8 positions agree with TRBD2. The germline CDR1 and CDR2 sequences are MNHEY and SMNVEV (reference sequence). V gave up 2 bases and J gave up 2 bases; unmatched junction bases: 5. This CDR3 is 15 amino acids long. CDR3 sequence (DNA): TGTGCCAGCAGTTTAAAGGATAGCGGGACCTACGAGCAGTACTTC. Translated: CASSLKDSGTYEQYF.

This clone was observed once. The chain is built from TRBV5-1 and TRBJ2-5; 8 nucleotides agree with TRBD1. The V gene end was trimmed by 7 bases and the J gene end by 1 base; junction bases not matched to a gene: 3. Germline V gives CDR1 SGHRS, CDR2 YFSETQ. This CDR3 is 13 amino acids long. The CDR3 DNA sequence: TGCGCCAGCTCGGGACAGGTCCAAGAGACCCAGTACTTC. It specifies CASSGQVQETQYF.

The chain employs TRBV15 and TRBJ2-7; D might be TRBD1 (6 bases). The V gene lost 7 bases and the J gene lost 4 bases, with 23 bases spanning the gap. The CDR3 contains 16 residues. Germline assignment: CDR1 LNHNV and CDR2 YYDKDF (reference sequence). CDR3 sequence (DNA): TGTGCCACCAACCGACACAGGGCCGAACACCATTACGAGCAGTACTTC. This sequence encodes CATNRHRAEHHYEQYF.

The rearrangement links TRBV7-9 to TRBJ1-5; D unclear. The CDR3 is 12 residues long. The V gene's germline CDR1 is SEHNR and CDR2 FQNEAQ (reference sequence). Trimming cost V 5 bases and J 4 bases, with 6 bases left between them. CDR3 sequence (DNA): TGTGCCAGCAGCCTGACTAATCAGCCCCAGCATTTT. Residues: CASSLTNQPQHF.